This T cell receptor (beta chain) was retrieved from a study of blood T cell repertoires in COVID-19. Overall study: The cDNA or gDNA used as material had been derived from T cells, B-cell-depleted T cells, or PBMCs.

This clone was recorded only once. The V end lost 5 bases, the J end lost 1 base, and 18 bases lay between the germline ends. Per germline, CDR1 SEHNR and CDR2 FQNEAQ (reference sequence). This CDR3 has 17 amino acids. Assay: immunoSEQ multiplex PCR; the TCRdb copy retains only in-frame clones and omits some. The sample carries about 250,000 clones, about four fifths recorded once. The chain has TRBV7-9 and TRBJ2-1; D is ambiguous. This receptor was identified in a man in his forties or fifties who had been exposed to COVID-19. Sequenced input: PBMCs or T cells enriched from blood (not recorded which). CDR3 residues: CASSLPKLKFSYNEQFF. The CDR3 coding sequence is TGTGCCAGCAGCCTACCCAAGCTTAAGTTTTCCTACAATGAGCAGTTCTTC. Variable domain in full (rest from reference TRBV7-9 and TRBJ2-1): DTGVSQNPRHKITKRGQNVTFRCDPISEHNRLYWYRQTLGQGPEFLTYFQNEAQLEKSRLLSDRFSAERPKGSFSTLEIQRTEQGDSAMYLCASSLPKLKFSYNEQFFGPGTRLTVL.